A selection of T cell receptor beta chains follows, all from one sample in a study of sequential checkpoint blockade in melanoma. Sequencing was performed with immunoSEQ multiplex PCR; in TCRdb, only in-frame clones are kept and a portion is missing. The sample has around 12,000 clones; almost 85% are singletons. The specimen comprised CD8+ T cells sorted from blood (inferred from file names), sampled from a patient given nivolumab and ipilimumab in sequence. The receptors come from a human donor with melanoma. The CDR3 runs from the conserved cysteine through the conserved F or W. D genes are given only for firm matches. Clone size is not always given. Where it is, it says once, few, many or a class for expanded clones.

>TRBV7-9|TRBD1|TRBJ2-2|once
TGTGCCAGCAGCGCAACAGGGGCAGCGAACACCGGGGAGCTGTTTTTT
CASSATGAANTGELFF
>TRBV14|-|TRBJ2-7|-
TGTGCCAGCAGCCCTGGCCGACTGGAGCAGTACTTC
CASSPGRLEQYF
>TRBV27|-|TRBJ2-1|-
TGTGCCAGCAGTTTGGGGGGACCGAGTGGGGGCAATGAGCAGTTCTTC
CASSLGGPSGGNEQFF
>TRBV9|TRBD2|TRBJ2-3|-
TGTGCCAGCAGCCCCCATGGGACTAGAGCTCGCACAGATACGCAGTATTTT
CASSPHGTRARTDTQYF
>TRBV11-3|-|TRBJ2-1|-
TGTGCCAGCAGCTTAGACAGAAACTCCTACAATGAGCAGTTCTTC
CASSLDRNSYNEQFF
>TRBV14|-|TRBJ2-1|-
TGTGCCAGCAGCCCCCAGGGGAGCAGCTCCTACAATGAGCAGTTCTTC
CASSPQGSSSYNEQFF
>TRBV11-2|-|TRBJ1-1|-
TGTGCCAGCAGCTTAGACCCAGGATCGAACACTGAAGCTTTCTTT
CASSLDPGSNTEAFF
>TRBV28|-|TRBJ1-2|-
TGTGCCAGCAGTTCCAAACAGGGATTGAGTGGCTACACCTTC
CASSSKQGLSGYTF
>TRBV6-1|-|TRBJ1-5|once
TGTGCCAGCGGAGGTGGAGGGTACAATCAGCCCCAGCATTTT
CASGGGGYNQPQHF
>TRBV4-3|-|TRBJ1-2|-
TGCGCCAGCAGCCGTTACGGACTTGGGCGCGGCTACACCTTC
CASSRYGLGRGYTF
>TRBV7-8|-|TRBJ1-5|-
TGTGCCAGCAGCCCCCAGGCTAGCAATCAGCCCCAGCATTTT
CASSPQASNQPQHF
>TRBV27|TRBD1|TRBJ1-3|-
TGTGCCAGCAAGCCGGGGGCAGGGGGAAGAGGAAACACCATATATTTT
CASKPGAGGRGNTIYF
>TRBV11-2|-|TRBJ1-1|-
TGTGCCAGCATCAATAGAAAGGAGGGATTGGGGACTGAAGCTTTCTTT
CASINRKEGLGTEAFF
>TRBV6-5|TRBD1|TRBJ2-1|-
TGTGCCAGCAGTTTACAGGGGGTTAGCAATGAGCAGTTCTTC
CASSLQGVSNEQFF
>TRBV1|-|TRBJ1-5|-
TGCACCAGCAGCCAGATTAAGACAGGTCCGGTCAAGCCCCAGCATTTT
CTSSQIKTGPVKPQHF
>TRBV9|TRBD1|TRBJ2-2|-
TGTGCCAGCAGTTCTGGACAGGGGGCAACCGGGGAGCTGTTTTTT
CASSSGQGATGELFF
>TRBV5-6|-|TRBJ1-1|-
TGTGCCAGCAGCTTGGGGTACAGGGAAGTGAACACTGAAGCTTTCTTT
CASSLGYREVNTEAFF
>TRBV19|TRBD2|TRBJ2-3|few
TGTGCCAGTACTTCGACCACCCGGGGGGGAGATACGCAGTATTTT
CASTSTTRGGDTQYF
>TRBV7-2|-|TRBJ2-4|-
TGTGCCAGCAGCTTATCGGTCCCCCTAGCCAAAAACATTCAGTACTTC
CASSLSVPLAKNIQYF